This T cell receptor beta chain was sequenced in a study of cytomegalovirus exposure and HLA in healthy donors. Study-wide results and caveats: Several of the most significant clusters appeared, in a later analysis, to be linked to common viral pathogens. A later analysis showed TCR association rates differing by HLA locus, peaking at DRB1 and lowest at HLA-C.

The V end lost 5 bases, the J end lost 4 bases, and 8 bases lay between the germline ends. The CDR3 has 11 amino acids. Germline lookup yields CDR1 GTSNPN and CDR2 SVGIG (reference sequence). PCR employed 60 Vbeta and 13 Jbeta primers. Per the original data handling: A later analysis counted around 74 million unique TCR beta chains, around 10 million shared. Method: immunoSEQ multiplex PCR; TCRdb's copy keeps in-frame clones and lacks some. Clonal size and the V and J genes are those of that table, whereas D and trimming came from the DNA. The repertoire consists of over 85,000 clones, with 76% occurring once and the leading ten covering over 10%. About this clone itself: Its antigen is not identified.

The donors were healthy bone marrow donors. This sequence was found in a man between 25 and 39 years old in good health and CMV-seropositive. Sequences were obtained from PBMCs. The rearrangement links TRBV30 to TRBJ1-1; D gene unclear. The CDR3 spells CAWQFITEAFF. The CDR3 DNA sequence: TGTGCCTGGCAGTTTATCACTGAAGCTTTCTTT.